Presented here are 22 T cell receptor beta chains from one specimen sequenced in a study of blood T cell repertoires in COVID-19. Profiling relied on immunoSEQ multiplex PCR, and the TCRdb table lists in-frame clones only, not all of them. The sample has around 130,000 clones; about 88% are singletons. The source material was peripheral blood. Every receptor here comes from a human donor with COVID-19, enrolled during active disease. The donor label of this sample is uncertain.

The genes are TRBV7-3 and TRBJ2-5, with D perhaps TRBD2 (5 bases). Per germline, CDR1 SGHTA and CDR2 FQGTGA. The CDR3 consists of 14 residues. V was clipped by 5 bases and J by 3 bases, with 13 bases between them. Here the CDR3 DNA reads TGTGCCAGCAGCCTCGGCGGGCAGGAAGAGACCCAGTACTTC. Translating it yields CASSLGGQEETQYF.

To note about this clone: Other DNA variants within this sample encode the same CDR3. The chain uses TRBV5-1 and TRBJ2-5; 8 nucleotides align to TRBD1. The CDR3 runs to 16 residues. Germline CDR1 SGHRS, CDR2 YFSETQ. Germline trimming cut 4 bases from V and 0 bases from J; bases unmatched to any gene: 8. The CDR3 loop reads CASSGGTGGYQETQYF. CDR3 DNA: TGCGCCAGCAGCGGGGGGACAGGCGGTTACCAAGAGACCCAGTACTTC.

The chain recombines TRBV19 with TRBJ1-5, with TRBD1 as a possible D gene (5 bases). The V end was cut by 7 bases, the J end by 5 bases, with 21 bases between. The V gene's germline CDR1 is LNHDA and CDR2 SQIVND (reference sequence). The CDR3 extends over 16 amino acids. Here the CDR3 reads CASTTTYRGTDQPQHF. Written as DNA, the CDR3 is TGTGCCAGTACTACCACTTATAGGGGAACGGATCAGCCCCAGCATTTT. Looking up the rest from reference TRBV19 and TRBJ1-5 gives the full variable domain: DGGITQSPKYLFRKEGQNVTLSCEQNLNHDAMYWYRQDPGQGLRLIYYSQIVNDFQKGDIAEGYSVSREKKESFPLTVTSAQKNPTAFYLCASTTTYRGTDQPQHFGDGTRLSIL.

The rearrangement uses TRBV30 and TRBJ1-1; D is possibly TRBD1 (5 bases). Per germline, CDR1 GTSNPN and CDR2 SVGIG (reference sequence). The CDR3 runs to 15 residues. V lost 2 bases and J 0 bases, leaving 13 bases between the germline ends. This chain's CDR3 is CAWSTSGTLNTEAFF. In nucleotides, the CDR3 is TGTGCCTGGAGTACATCCGGGACTTTGAACACTGAAGCTTTCTTT.

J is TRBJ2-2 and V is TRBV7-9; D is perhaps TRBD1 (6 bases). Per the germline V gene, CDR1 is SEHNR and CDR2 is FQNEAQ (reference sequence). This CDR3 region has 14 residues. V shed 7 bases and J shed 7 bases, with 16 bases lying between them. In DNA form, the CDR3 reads TGTGCCAGCAACGTCCGGGACATACTCGGGGAGCTGTTTTTT. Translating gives CASNVRDILGELFF.

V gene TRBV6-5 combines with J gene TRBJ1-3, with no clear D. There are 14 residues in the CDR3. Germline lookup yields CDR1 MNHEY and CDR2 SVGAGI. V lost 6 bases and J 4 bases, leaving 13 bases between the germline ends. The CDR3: CASSLLSGGNTIYF. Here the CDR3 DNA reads TGTGCCAGCAGCCTTCTATCGGGAGGAAACACCATATATTTT.

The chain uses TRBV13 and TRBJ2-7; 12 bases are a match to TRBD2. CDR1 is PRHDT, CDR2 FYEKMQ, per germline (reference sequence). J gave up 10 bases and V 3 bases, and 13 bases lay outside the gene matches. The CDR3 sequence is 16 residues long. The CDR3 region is CASSFSSGRGGLEQYF. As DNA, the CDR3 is TGTGCCAGCAGCTTTTCTAGCGGGAGGGGGGGTTTGGAACAGTACTTC.

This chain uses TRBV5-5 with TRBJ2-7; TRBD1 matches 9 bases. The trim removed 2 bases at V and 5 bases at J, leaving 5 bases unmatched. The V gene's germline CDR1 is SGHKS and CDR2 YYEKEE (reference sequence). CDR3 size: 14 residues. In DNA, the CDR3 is TGTGCCAGCAGCTTATGGACAGGGGAGGACGAGCAGTACTTC. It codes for CASSLWTGEDEQYF.

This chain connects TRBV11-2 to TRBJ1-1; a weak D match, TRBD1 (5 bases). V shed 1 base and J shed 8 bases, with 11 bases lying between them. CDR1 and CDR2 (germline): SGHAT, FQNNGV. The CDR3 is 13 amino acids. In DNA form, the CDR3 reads TGTGCCAGCAGCTTAGGGGGGAGCGGGGAAGCTTTCTTT. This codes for CASSLGGSGEAFF.

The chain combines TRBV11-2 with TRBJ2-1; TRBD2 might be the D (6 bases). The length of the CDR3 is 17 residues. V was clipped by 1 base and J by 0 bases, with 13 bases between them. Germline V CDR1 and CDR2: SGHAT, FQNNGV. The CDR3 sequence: CASSLVGGISSYNEQFF. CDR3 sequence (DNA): TGTGCCAGCAGCTTAGTGGGCGGGATCAGCTCCTACAATGAGCAGTTCTTC.

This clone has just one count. The CDR3 DNA follows: TGTGCCAGCAGTTTCGAACAGGGCTTTGGCGAGCAGTACTTC. Its protein product is CASSFEQGFGEQYF. The chain is built from TRBV6-6 and TRBJ2-7, with D maybe TRBD1 (6 bases). The CDR3 sequence is 14 residues long. From germline, CDR1 is MNHNY and CDR2 SVGAGI (reference sequence). V was trimmed by 4 bases and J by 6 bases, leaving 16 bases between them.

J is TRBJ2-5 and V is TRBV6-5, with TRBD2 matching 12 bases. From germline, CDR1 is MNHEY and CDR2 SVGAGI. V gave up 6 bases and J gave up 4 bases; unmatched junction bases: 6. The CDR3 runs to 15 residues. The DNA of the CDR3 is TGTGCCAGCAGGCCACTAGCGGGGGGTACAGAGACCCAGTACTTC. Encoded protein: CASRPLAGGTETQYF.

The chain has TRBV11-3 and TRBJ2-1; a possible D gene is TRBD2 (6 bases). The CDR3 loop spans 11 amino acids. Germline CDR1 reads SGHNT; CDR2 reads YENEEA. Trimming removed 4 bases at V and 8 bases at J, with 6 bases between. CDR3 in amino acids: CASSSSDEQFF. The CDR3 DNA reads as TGTGCCAGCAGCTCTAGCGATGAGCAGTTCTTC.

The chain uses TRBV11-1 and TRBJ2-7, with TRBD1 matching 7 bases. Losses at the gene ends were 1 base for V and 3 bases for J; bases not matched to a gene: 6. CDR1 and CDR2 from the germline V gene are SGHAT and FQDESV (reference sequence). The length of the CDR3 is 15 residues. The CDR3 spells CASSLEGAGIYEQYF. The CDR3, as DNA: TGTGCCAGCAGCTTAGAGGGGGCTGGGATCTACGAGCAGTACTTC. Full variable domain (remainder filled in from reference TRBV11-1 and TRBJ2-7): EAEVAQSPRYKITEKSQAVAFWCDPISGHATLYWYRQILGQGPELLVQFQDESVVDDSQLPKDRFSAERLKGVDSTLKIQPAELGDSAMYLCASSLEGAGIYEQYFGPGTRLTVT.

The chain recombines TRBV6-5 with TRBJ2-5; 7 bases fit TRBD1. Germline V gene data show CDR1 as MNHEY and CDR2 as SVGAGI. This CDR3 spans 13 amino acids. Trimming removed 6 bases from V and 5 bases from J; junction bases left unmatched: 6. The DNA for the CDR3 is TGTGCCAGCAGGAGACAGGGAACCGAGACCCAGTACTTC. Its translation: CASRRQGTETQYF.

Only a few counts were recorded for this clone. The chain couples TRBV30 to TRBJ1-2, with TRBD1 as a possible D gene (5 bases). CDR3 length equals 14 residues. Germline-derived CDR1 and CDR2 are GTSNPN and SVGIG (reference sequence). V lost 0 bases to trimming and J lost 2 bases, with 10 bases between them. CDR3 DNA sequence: TGTGCCTGGAGTGTACGCACAGGCAACTATGGCTACACCTTC. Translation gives CAWSVRTGNYGYTF.

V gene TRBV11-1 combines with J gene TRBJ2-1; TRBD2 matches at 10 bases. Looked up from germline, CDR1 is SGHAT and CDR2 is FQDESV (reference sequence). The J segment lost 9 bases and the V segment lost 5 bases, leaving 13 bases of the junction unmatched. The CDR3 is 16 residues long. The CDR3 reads CASSARGSGGASEQFF. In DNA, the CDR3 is TGTGCCAGCAGCGCCCGGGGGAGCGGGGGGGCCAGTGAGCAGTTCTTC.

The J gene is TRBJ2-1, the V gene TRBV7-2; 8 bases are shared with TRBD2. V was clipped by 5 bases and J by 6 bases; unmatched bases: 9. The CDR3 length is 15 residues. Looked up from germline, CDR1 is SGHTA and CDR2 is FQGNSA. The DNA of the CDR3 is TGTGCCAGCAGCCCTCCGGGACTAGGTGTCAATGAGCAGTTCTTC. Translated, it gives CASSPPGLGVNEQFF.

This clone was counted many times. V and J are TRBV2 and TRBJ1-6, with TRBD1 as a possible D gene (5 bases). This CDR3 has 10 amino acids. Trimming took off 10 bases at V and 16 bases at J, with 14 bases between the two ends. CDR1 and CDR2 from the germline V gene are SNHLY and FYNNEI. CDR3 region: CATSGGELHF. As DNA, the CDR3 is TGTGCCACCTCGGGGGGGGAACTCCACTTT. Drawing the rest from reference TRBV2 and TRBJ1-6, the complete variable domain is EPEVTQTPSHQVTQMGQEVILRCVPISNHLYFYWYRQILGQKVEFLVSFYNNEISEKSEIFDDQFSVERPDGSNFTLKIRSTKLEDSAMYFCATSGGELHFGNGTRLTVT.

The CDR3 sequence: CASSPSGSWAGETQYF. CDR3 nucleotides: TGTGCCAGCAGCCCGAGCGGGAGTTGGGCTGGAGAGACCCAGTACTTC. The genes are TRBV13 and TRBJ2-5, with 8 bases identical to TRBD2. This CDR3 has 16 residues. V lost 5 bases and J lost 4; bases outside the gene matches: 12. CDR1 is PRHDT and CDR2 is FYEKMQ in the germline V gene (reference sequence).

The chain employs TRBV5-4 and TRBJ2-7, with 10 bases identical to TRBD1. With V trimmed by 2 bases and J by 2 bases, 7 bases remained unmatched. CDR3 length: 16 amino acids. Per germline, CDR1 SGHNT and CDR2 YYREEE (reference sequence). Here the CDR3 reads CASSFYGQGGTYEQYF. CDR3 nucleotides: TGTGCCAGCAGCTTCTACGGACAGGGGGGAACCTACGAGCAGTACTTC.

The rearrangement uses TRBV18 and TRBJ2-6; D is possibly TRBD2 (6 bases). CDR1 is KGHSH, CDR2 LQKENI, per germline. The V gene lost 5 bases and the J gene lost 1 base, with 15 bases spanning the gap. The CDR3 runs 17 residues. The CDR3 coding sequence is TGTGCCAGCTCATCGAGACGGGGGACTTCTGGGGCCAACGTCCTGACTTTC. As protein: CASSSRRGTSGANVLTF. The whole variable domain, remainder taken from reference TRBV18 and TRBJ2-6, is NAGVMQNPRHLVRRRGQEARLRCSPMKGHSHVYWYRQLPEEGLKFMVYLQKENIIDESGMPKERFSAEFPKEGPSILRIQQVVRGDSAAYFCASSSRRGTSGANVLTFGAGSRLTVL.